The 3 T cell receptor beta chains below were found in one sample sequenced in a study of T cells in Graves' hyperthyroidism and ophthalmopathy. TCR beta CDR3 sequences were amplified from RNA transcripts. Researchers ran a first-round RT-PCR on the TCR CDR3 using the HTBI primer set. Using its own MiXCR run on the multiplex PCR reads, TCRdb lists one record per CDR3 protein. The top ten clones hold 10% to 13% of a sample with about 700,000 distinct CDR3 sequences, roughly 15% of them seen once. Sequencing was performed on blood. The source is a woman younger than 35 with Graves' hyperthyroidism.

Only a few counts were recorded for this clonotype. The V and J genes are TRBV6-4 and TRBJ2-2; no clear D gene. CDR3 length: 13 residues. The V end lost 4 bases, the J end lost 4 bases, and 7 bases lay between the germline ends. The V gene's germline CDR1 is MRHNA and CDR2 SNTAGT. The CDR3 coding sequence is TGTGCCAGCAGTGCATCACCCACCGGGGAGCTGTTTTTT. The encoded protein is CASSASPTGELFF.

This clonotype was seen ten or more times. The chain has TRBV12-3 or TRBV12-4 and TRBJ2-7; a possible D gene is TRBD1 (6 bases). Trimming cost V 2 bases and J 6 bases, with 11 bases left between them. The CDR3 extends over 13 amino acids. CDR3 amino acids: CASSLTQGPEQYF. For the CDR3, the DNA is TGTGCCAGCAGTTTAACCCAGGGGCCCGAGCAGTACTTC.

To note about this clonotype: Germline and junction disagree at one end, which may indicate a read error. V is TRBV27 and J is TRBJ1-5; D is unresolved. CDR3 length equals 16 residues. Per germline, CDR1 MNHEY and CDR2 SMNVEV (reference sequence). DNA of the CDR3: TGCGCCAGCAGTTTATCGATCGACGCGGGCAATCAGCCCCAGCATTTT. This translates into CASSLSIDAGNQPQHF.